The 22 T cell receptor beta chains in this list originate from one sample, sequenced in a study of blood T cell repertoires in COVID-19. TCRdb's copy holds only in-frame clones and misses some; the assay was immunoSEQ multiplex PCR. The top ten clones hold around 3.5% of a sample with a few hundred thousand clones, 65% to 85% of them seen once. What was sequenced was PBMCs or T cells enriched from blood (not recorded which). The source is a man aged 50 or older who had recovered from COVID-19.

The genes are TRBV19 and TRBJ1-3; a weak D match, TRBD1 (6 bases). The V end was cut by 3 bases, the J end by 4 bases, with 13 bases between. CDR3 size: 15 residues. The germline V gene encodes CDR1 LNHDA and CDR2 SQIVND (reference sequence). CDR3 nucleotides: TGTGCCAGTAGTATCCTTGACAGGCCGGGAAACACCATATATTTT. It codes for CASSILDRPGNTIYF.

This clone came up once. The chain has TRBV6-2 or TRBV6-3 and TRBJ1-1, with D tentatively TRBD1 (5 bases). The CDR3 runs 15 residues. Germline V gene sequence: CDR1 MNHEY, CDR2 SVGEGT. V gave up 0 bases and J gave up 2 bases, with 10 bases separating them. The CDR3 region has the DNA TGTGCCAGCAGTTACTCCCGGACACATAACACTGAAGCTTTCTTT. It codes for CASSYSRTHNTEAFF.

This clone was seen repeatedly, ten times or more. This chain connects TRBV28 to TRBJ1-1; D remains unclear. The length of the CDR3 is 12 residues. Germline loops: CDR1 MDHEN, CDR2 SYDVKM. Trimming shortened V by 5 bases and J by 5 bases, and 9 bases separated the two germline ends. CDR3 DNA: TGTGCCAGCAGTATCGGTTGGACTGAAGCTTTCTTT. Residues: CASSIGWTEAFF.

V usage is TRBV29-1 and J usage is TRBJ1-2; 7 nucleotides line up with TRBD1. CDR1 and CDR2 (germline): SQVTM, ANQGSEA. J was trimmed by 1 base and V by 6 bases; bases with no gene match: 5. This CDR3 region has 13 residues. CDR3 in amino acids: CSVRQGDNYGYTF. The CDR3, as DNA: TGCAGCGTGAGACAGGGAGATAACTATGGCTACACCTTC.

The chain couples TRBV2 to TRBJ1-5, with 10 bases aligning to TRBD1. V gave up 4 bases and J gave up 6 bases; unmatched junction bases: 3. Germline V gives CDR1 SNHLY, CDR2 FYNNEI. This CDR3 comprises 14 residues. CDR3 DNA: TGTGCCAGCAGTGGGGGGACAGGGGCTCAGCCCCAGCATTTT. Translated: CASSGGTGAQPQHF.

In DNA form, the CDR3 reads TGTGCCACCAGTGCGGTGACCGGGGAGCTGTTTTTT. Amino acid sequence: CATSAVTGELFF. This chain uses TRBV24-1 with TRBJ2-2, with D hard to call. CDR1 and CDR2 (germline): KGHDR, SFDVKD. CDR3 size: 12 residues. V lost 5 bases, J lost 5 bases, and 5 bases lay in between.

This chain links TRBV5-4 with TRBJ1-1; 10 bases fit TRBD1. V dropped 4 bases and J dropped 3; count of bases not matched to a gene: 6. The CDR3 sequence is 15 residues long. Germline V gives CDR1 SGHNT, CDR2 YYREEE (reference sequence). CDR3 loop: CASSETGGEHTEAFF. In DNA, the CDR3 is TGTGCCAGCAGCGAGACAGGGGGCGAACACACTGAAGCTTTCTTT.

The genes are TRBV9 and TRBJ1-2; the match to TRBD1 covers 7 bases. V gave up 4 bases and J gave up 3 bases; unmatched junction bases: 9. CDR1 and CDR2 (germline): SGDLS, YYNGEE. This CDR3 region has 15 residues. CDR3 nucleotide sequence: TGTGCCAGCAGCCAAGGGCAGGGGGTTTACTATGGCTACACCTTC. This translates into CASSQGQGVYYGYTF.

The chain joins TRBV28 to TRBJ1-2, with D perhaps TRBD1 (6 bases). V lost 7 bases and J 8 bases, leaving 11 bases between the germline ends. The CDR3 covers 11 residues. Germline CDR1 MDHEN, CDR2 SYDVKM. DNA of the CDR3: TGTGCCAGCACCCGACAGGCAGGCTACACCTTC. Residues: CASTRQAGYTF.

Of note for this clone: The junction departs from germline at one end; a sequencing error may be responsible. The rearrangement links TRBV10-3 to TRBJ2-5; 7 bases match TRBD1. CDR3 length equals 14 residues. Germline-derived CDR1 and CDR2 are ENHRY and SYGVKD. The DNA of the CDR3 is TGTGCCATCTGTGAACAGGGGTGGCGAGAGACCCAGTACTTC. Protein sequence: CAICEQGWRETQYF.

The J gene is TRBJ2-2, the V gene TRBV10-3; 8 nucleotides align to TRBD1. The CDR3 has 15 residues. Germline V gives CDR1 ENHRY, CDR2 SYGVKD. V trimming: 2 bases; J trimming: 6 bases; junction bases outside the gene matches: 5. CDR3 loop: CAISETQGASGELFF. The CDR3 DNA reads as TGTGCCATCAGTGAGACTCAGGGGGCCTCCGGGGAGCTGTTTTTT.

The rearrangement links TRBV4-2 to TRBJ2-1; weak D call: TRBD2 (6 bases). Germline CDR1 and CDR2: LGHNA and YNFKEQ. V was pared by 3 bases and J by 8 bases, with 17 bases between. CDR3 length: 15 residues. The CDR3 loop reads CASSQPGLTNYEQFF. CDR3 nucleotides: TGTGCCAGCAGCCAGCCGGGACTGACTAACTATGAGCAGTTCTTC.

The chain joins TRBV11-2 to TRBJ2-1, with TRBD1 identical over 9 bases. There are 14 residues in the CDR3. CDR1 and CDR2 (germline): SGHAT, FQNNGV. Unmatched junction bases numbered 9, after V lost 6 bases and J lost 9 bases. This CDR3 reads CASRSNRGQSEQFF. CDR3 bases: TGTGCCAGCAGATCGAACAGGGGGCAGAGTGAGCAGTTCTTC.

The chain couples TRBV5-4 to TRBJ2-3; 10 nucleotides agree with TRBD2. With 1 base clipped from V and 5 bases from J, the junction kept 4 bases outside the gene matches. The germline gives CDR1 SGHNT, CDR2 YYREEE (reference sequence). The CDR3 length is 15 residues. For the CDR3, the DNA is TGTGCCAGCAGCTTGACTAGCGGGAAGGGAGATACGCAGTATTTT. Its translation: CASSLTSGKGDTQYF.

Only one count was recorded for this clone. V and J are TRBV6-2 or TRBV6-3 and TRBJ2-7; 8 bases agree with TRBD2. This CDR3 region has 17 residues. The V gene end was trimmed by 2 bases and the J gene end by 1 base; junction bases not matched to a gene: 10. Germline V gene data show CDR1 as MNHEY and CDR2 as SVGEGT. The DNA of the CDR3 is TGTGCCAGCAGTTACGACATTGGCGGGGGGTCATCCTACGAGCAGTACTTC. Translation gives CASSYDIGGGSSYEQYF.

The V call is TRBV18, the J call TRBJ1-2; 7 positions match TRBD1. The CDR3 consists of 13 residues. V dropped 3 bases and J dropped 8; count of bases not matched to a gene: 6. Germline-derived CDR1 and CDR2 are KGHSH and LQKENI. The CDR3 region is CASSPGQYKGYTF. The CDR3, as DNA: TGTGCCAGCTCACCGGGACAGTATAAGGGCTACACCTTC.

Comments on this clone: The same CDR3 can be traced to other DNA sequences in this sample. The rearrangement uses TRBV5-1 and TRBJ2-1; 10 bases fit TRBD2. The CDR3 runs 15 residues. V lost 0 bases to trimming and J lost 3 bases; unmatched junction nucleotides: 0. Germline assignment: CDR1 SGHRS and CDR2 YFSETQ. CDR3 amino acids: CASSLGLAGYNEQFF. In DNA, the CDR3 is TGCGCCAGCAGCTTGGGACTAGCGGGCTACAATGAGCAGTTCTTC. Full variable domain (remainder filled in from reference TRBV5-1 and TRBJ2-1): KAGVTQTPRYLIKTRGQQVTLSCSPISGHRSVSWYQQTPGQGLQFLFEYFSETQRNKGNFPGRFSGRQFSNSRSEMNVSTLELGDSALYLCASSLGLAGYNEQFFGPGTRLTVL.

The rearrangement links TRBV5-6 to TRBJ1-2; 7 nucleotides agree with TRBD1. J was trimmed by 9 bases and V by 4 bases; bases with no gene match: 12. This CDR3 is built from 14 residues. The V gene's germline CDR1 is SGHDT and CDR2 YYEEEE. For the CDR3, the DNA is TGTGCCAGCAGCCTTACAGGGGCTTTATTCAGCTACACCTTC. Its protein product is CASSLTGALFSYTF.

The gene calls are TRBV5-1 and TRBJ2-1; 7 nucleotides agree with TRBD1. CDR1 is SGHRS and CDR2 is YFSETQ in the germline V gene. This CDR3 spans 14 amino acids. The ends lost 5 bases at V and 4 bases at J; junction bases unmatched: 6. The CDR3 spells CASSSRDRYNEQFF. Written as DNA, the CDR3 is TGCGCCAGCAGTTCAAGGGACAGATACAATGAGCAGTTCTTC.

CDR3 nucleotide sequence: TGTGCCAGTAGCGGGAGCGGGGGGCTGGGAGAGACCCAGTACTTC. Encoded protein: CASSGSGGLGETQYF. This chain joins TRBV19 and TRBJ2-5; 9 nucleotides match TRBD2. The CDR3 covers 15 residues. Germline values: CDR1 LNHDA, CDR2 SQIVND (reference sequence). V lost 6 bases and J lost 4; bases outside the gene matches: 9.

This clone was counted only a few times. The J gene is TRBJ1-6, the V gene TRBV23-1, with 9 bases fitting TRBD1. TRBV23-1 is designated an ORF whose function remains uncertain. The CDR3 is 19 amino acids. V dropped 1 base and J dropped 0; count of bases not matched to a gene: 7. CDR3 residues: CASSQCDRGKSSYNSPLHF. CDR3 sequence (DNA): TGCGCCAGCAGTCAATGTGACAGGGGGAAGAGCTCCTATAATTCACCCCTCCACTTT.

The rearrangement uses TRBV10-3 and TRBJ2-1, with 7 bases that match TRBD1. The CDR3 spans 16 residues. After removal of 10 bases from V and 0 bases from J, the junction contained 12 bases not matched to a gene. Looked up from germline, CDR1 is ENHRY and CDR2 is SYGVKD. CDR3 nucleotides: TGTGCCACCCTAGGGGGCGTAACAAGCTCCTACAATGAGCAGTTCTTC. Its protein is CATLGGVTSSYNEQFF.